This T cell receptor beta chain appears in the sequencing data of a study of cytomegalovirus exposure and HLA in healthy donors. The wider study: Researchers found that roughly 80% of almost 400 genotyped donors fell within the Caucasian-associated ancestry cluster.

Primers for the PCR totalled 60 Vbeta and 13 Jbeta. The data were produced by immunoSEQ multiplex PCR, yet TCRdb's version contains in-frame clones alone and is incomplete. The sample lists 90,000 to 140,000 clones, 69% seen once, with 3% to 3.5% in the top ten. Deletions cut 5 bases from V and 4 bases from J, with 14 bases between. This CDR3 has 14 amino acids. Per the germline V gene, CDR1 is SGHTA and CDR2 is FQGNSA. This sequence joins TRBV7-2 and TRBJ2-5; D is possibly TRBD2 (6 bases). The TCR comes from a man between 25 and 39 years old in good health and CMV-seronegative. Sample: PBMCs. The CDR3: CASSAAGTRETQYF. The CDR3 DNA reads as TGTGCCAGCAGCGCCGCCGGGACTCGAGAGACCCAGTACTTC.